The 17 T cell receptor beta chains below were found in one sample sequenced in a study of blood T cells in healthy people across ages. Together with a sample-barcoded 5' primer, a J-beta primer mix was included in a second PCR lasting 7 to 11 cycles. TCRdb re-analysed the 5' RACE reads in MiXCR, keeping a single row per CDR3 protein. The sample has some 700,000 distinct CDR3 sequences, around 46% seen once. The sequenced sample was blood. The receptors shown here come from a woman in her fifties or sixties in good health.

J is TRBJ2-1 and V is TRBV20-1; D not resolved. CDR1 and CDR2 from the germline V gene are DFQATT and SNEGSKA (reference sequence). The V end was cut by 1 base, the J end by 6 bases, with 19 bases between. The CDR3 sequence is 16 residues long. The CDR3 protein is CSARGLDWNQGNEQFF. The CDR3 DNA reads TGCAGTGCTAGAGGGTTAGACTGGAACCAAGGCAATGAGCAGTTCTTC.

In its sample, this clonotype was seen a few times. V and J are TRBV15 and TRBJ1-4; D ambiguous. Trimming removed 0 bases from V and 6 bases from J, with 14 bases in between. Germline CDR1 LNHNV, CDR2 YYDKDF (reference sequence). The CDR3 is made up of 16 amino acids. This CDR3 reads CATSRDLSGGHEKLFF. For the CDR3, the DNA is TGTGCCACCAGCAGAGATTTGTCGGGAGGTCATGAAAAACTGTTTTTT.

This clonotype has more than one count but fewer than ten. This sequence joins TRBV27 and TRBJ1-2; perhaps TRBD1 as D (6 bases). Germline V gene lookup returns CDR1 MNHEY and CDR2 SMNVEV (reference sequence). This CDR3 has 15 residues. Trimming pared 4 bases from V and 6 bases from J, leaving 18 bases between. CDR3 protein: CASSSGDSAFDGYTF. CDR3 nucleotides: TGTGCCAGCAGTTCAGGGGATTCCGCATTCGATGGCTACACCTTC.

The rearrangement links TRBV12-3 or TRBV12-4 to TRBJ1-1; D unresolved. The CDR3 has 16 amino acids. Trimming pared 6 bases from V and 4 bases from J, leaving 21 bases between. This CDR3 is CASSSPDRVLSTEAFF. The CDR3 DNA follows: TGTGCCAGCAGCAGCCCCGACCGGGTCCTGAGCACTGAAGCTTTCTTT.

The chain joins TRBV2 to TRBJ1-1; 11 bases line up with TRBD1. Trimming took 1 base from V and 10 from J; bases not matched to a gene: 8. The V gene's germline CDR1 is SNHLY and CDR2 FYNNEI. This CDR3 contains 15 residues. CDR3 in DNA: TGTGCCAGCAGTGAAGGCCCAAGGACAGGGGGCACAGCTTTCTTT. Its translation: CASSEGPRTGGTAFF.

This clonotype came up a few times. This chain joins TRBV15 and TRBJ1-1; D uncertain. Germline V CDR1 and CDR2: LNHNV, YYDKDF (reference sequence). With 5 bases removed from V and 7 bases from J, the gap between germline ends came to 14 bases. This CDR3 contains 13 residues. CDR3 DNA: TGTGCCACCAGCGCCCGCGACGGATATGAAGCTTTCTTT. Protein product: CATSARDGYEAFF.

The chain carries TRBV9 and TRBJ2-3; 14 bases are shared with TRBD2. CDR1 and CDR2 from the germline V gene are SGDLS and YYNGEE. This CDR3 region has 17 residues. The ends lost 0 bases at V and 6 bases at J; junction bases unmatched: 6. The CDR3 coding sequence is TGTGCCAGCAGCGTAGCTCCCGGGACTAGCGGGAGCGATACGCAGTATTTT. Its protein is CASSVAPGTSGSDTQYF. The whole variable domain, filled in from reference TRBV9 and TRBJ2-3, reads DSGVTQTPKHLITATGQRVTLRCSPRSGDLSVYWYQQSLDQGLQFLIQYYNGEERAKGNILERFSAQQFPDLHSELNLSSLELGDSALYFCASSVAPGTSGSDTQYFGPGTRLTVL.

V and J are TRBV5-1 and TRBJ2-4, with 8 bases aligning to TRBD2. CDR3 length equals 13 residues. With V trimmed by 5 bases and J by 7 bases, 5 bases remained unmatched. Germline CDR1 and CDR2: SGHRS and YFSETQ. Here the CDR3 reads CASSERETNIQYF. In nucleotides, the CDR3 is TGCGCCAGCAGTGAGCGGGAGACGAACATTCAGTACTTC.

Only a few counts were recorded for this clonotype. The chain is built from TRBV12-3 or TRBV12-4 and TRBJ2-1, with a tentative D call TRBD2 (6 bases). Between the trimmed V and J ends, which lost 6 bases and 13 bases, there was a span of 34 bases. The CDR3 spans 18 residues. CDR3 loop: CASSPSFPGLPSRETQFF. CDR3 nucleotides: TGTGCCAGCAGCCCTTCATTCCCGGGACTCCCTTCAAGGGAGACCCAGTTCTTC.

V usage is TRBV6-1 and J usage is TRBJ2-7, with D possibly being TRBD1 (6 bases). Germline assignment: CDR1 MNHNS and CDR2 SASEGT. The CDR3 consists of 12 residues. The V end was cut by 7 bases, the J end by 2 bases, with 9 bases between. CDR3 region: CASTEGAYEQYF. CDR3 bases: TGTGCCAGCACCGAGGGGGCCTACGAGCAGTACTTC.

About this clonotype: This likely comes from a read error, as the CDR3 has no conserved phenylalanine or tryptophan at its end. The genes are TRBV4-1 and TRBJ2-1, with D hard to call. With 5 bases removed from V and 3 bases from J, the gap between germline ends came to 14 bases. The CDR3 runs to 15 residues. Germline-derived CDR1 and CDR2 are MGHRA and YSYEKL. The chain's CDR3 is CASSEKEASYNEQFS. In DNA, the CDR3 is TGCGCCAGCAGCGAAAAAGAGGCCAGCTACAATGAGCAGTTCTCC.

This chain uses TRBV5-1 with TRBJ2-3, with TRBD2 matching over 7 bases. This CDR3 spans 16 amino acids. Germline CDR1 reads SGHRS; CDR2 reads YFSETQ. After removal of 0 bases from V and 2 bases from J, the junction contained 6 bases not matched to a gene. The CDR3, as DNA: TGCGCCAGCAGCTTGGTGGTCAGCGGGGCCACAGATACGCAGTATTTT. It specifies CASSLVVSGATDTQYF.

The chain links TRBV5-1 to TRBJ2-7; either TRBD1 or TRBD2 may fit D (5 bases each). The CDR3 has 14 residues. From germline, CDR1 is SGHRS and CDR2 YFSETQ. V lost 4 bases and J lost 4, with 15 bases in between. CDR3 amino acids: CASSLRDGGYEQYF. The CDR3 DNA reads TGCGCCAGCAGCCTCCGGGACGGAGGTTACGAGCAGTACTTC.

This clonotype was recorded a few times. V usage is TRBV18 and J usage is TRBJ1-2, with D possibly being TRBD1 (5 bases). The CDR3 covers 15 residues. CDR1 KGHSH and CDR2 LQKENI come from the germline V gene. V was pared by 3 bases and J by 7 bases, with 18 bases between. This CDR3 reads CASSPTGQGESGYTF. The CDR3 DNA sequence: TGTGCCAGCTCACCGACGGGGCAGGGTGAGTCTGGCTACACCTTC. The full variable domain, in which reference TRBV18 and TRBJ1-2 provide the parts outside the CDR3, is NAGVMQNPRHLVRRRGQEARLRCSPMKGHSHVYWYRQLPEEGLKFMVYLQKENIIDESGMPKERFSAEFPKEGPSILRIQQVVRGDSAAYFCASSPTGQGESGYTFGSGTRLTVV.

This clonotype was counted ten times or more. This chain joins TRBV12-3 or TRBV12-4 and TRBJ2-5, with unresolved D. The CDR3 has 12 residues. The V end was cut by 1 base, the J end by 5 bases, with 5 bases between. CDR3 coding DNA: TGTGCCAGCAGTTTAGTCCGGGAGACCCAGTACTTC. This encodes CASSLVRETQYF.

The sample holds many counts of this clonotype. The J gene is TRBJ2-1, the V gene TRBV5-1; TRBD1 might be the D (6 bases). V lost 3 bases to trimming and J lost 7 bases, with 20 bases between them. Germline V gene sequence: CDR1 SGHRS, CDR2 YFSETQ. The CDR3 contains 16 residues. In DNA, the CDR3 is TGCGCCAGCAGCTACCCACAAACCACAGGGAAGAATGAGCAGTTCTTC. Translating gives CASSYPQTTGKNEQFF.

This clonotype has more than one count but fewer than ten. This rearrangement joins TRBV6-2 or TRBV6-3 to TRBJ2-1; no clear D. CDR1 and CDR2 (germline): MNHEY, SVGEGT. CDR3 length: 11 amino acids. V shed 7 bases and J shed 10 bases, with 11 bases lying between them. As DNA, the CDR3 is TGTGCCAGCAAGTCGTTGGGAGAGCAGTTCTTC. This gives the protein CASKSLGEQFF.